Listed below are T cell receptor beta chains from one sample, sequenced in a study of T-cell reconstitution after alpha-beta-depleted transplantation in children. MiXCR, run by TCRdb on the PCR reads, gives a single entry per CDR3 protein. The sample contains about 540,000 distinct CDR3 sequences, approximately 20% of which appear only once. The material sequenced was PBMCs from the stem cell graft donor, taken from the stem cell graft. The receptor set was obtained from a human donor who donated a stem cell graft to a child with acute lymphoblastic leukemia. Each CDR3 is given with its conserved first and last residue. The D gene is left open where the match is weak.

V gene: TRBV5-1; J gene: TRBJ2-2; D gene: .; CDR3 protein: CASSEQGRTGELFF
V gene: TRBV20-1; J gene: TRBJ2-1; D gene: TRBD2; CDR3 protein: CSASGGSSYNEQFF
V gene: TRBV12-3/TRBV12-4; J gene: TRBJ2-6; D gene: .; CDR3 protein: CASTLGSGANVLTF
V gene: TRBV10-3; J gene: TRBJ2-7; D gene: .; CDR3 protein: CAISGSYEQYF
V gene: TRBV27; J gene: TRBJ2-7; D gene: .; CDR3 protein: CASRDTNSYEQYF
V gene: TRBV9; J gene: TRBJ2-7; D gene: TRBD2; CDR3 protein: CASSVDGRADEQYF
V gene: TRBV29-1; J gene: TRBJ1-5; D gene: .; CDR3 protein: CSARPIQGLGNQPQHF
V gene: TRBV4-1; J gene: TRBJ2-1; D gene: TRBD2; CDR3 protein: CASSRLRLAGVREQFF
V gene: TRBV29-1; J gene: TRBJ1-2; D gene: .; CDR3 protein: CSVQPGRAGYTF
V gene: TRBV20-1; J gene: TRBJ2-7; D gene: TRBD1; CDR3 protein: CSAPGQGGFEQYF
V gene: TRBV27; J gene: TRBJ2-7; D gene: TRBD2; CDR3 protein: CASSLAGVAYEQYF
V gene: TRBV11-1; J gene: TRBJ2-3; D gene: TRBD2; CDR3 protein: CASSDPNLAVGGTDTQYF
V gene: TRBV4-2; J gene: TRBJ2-7; D gene: .; CDR3 protein: CASSQDKGHEQYF
V gene: TRBV7-9; J gene: TRBJ2-5; D gene: TRBD2; CDR3 protein: CASSLPPSGSTETQYF
V gene: TRBV7-2; J gene: TRBJ2-1; D gene: .; CDR3 protein: CASSLVNFGSEQFF
V gene: TRBV12-3/TRBV12-4; J gene: TRBJ2-5; D gene: .; CDR3 protein: CASSTDRVIQETQYF